This T cell receptor (beta chain) emerged from a study of CD8+CD57+ T cells in acquired aplastic anemia. This CDR3 contains 16 residues. CDR1 SNHLY and CDR2 FYNNEI come from the germline V gene. V was clipped by 5 bases and J by 2 bases; unmatched bases: 5. Genomic DNA, the template, was used for profiling of the TCR beta VDJ and CDR3. Using its own MiXCR run on the reads, TCRdb lists one record per CDR3 protein. Of 180,000 or so distinct CDR3 sequences in the sample, about 47% are singletons; the top ten hold roughly 3%. The chain combines TRBV2 with TRBJ2-1; TRBD1 matches at 11 bases. The sequenced sample was sorted CD4+, CD8+, or CD8+CD57+ T cells (not recorded which) from PBMCs. The clonotype was recovered from a human donor in good health. CDR3 sequence: CASSTQGQGAYNEQFF. The CDR3 DNA reads as TGTGCCAGCAGTACCCAGGGACAGGGGGCCTACAATGAGCAGTTCTTC.